The next 21 T cell receptor beta chains were all read from a single sample in a study of shared clonotypes between healthy human individuals. Repertoires were generated with immunoSEQ multiplex PCR, while TCRdb's copy carries only in-frame clones and drops some. The profile covers some 200,000 clones, with 85% to 95% appearing a single time and around 0.072% taken by the ten largest. Material: naive CD4+ T cells sorted from blood. Subset denoted: CD45RA+ positively selected. The receptors were gathered from a woman aged 25-40 years in good health.

V usage is TRBV7-2 and J usage is TRBJ2-7; 7 bases map to TRBD1. J lost 6 bases, V lost 2 bases, and 10 bases had no gene match. The CDR3 spans 15 residues. From germline, CDR1 is SGHTA and CDR2 FQGNSA. The DNA of the CDR3 is TGTGCCAGCAGCTTAACGGGCAGGGGGTTGCGCGAGCAGTACTTC. It encodes CASSLTGRGLREQYF.

The rearrangement joins TRBV27 to TRBJ2-1; no firm D call. CDR1 and CDR2 (germline): MNHEY, SMNVEV (reference sequence). The CDR3 runs to 17 residues. V lost 3 bases to trimming and J lost 0 bases, with 15 bases between them. This chain's CDR3 is CASSFTVTPSSYNEQFF. The CDR3, as DNA: TGTGCCAGCAGTTTCACCGTGACACCAAGCTCCTACAATGAGCAGTTCTTC.

The J gene is TRBJ2-7, the V gene TRBV30; 9 bases agree with TRBD1. V dropped 3 bases and J dropped 5; count of bases not matched to a gene: 11. The germline CDR1 and CDR2 sequences are GTSNPN and SVGIG (reference sequence). The CDR3 extends over 15 amino acids. CDR3 protein: CAWRTVRQGGNEQYF. DNA of the CDR3: TGTGCCTGGAGGACTGTAAGACAGGGGGGAAACGAGCAGTACTTC. Supplemented by reference TRBV30 and TRBJ2-7, the full variable domain reads SQTIHQWPATLVQPVGSPLSLECTVEGTSNPNLYWYRQAAGRGLQLLFYSVGIGQISSEVPQNLSASRPQDRQFILSSKKLLLSDSGFYLCAWRTVRQGGNEQYFGPGTRLTVT.

The chain carries TRBV18 and TRBJ2-1, with D possibly called TRBD1 or TRBD2 (5 bases each). The germline V and J ends were trimmed by 6 bases and 2 bases, with 11 bases remaining between them. CDR1 and CDR2 (germline): KGHSH, LQKENI. This CDR3 region has 14 residues. CDR3 nucleotide sequence: TGTGCCAGCTCCCTAAGGGACGCCTACAATGAGCAGTTCTTC. Translated, it gives CASSLRDAYNEQFF.

The J gene is TRBJ1-1, the V gene TRBV6-5; possible D gene TRBD1, 6 bases. Germline V gene lookup returns CDR1 MNHEY and CDR2 SVGAGI. The CDR3 extends over 15 amino acids. V shed 4 bases and J shed 5 bases, with 17 bases lying between them. The CDR3 coding sequence is TGTGCCAGCAGTTCACACAGGGAAGGGGGGACTGAAGCTTTCTTT. Protein product: CASSSHREGGTEAFF.

The chain links TRBV19 to TRBJ2-4; 7 positions match TRBD1. Germline-derived CDR1 and CDR2 are LNHDA and SQIVND (reference sequence). The CDR3 runs 17 residues. The V and J ends lost 5 bases and 4 bases, in that order; junction bases with no gene match: 14. The CDR3 loop is CASSFRTTGTEKNIQYF. DNA for the CDR3: TGTGCCAGTAGTTTTAGAACCACCGGGACAGAGAAAAACATTCAGTACTTC. Based on the CDR3 plus reference TRBV19 and TRBJ2-4, the full variable domain is DGGITQSPKYLFRKEGQNVTLSCEQNLNHDAMYWYRQDPGQGLRLIYYSQIVNDFQKGDIAEGYSVSREKKESFPLTVTSAQKNPTAFYLCASSFRTTGTEKNIQYFGAGTRLSVL.

The genes are TRBV7-2 and TRBJ2-1; 12 positions agree with TRBD2. V lost 4 bases and J lost 14; bases outside the gene matches: 12. CDR3 length: 15 amino acids. Germline V gene lookup returns CDR1 SGHTA and CDR2 FQGNSA. The CDR3 region is CASSWTSGTPTDEFF. For the CDR3, the DNA is TGTGCCAGCAGCTGGACTAGCGGGACCCCTACGGACGAGTTCTTC.

The chain combines TRBV27 with TRBJ1-1; no definite D call. With 4 bases removed from V and 0 bases from J, the gap between germline ends came to 6 bases. CDR1 is MNHEY and CDR2 is SMNVEV in the germline V gene (reference sequence). The CDR3 totals 13 residues. The CDR3 loop reads CASSSSLNTEAFF. As DNA, the CDR3 is TGTGCCAGCAGTTCATCCCTGAACACTGAAGCTTTCTTT.

The chain employs TRBV10-3 and TRBJ2-7; TRBD1 aligns across 7 bases. This CDR3 region has 13 residues. The V segment lost 6 bases and the J segment 6 bases; nucleotides outside the gene matches: 8. Germline assignment: CDR1 ENHRY and CDR2 SYGVKD. The CDR3 nucleotides are TGTGCCATCAGCGAAGACAGGGTAGGCGAGCAGTACTTC. It codes for CAISEDRVGEQYF.

This chain joins TRBV2 and TRBJ1-4, with D maybe TRBD1 (6 bases). Germline CDR1 SNHLY, CDR2 FYNNEI. CDR3 length equals 13 residues. Trimming left V 7 bases short and J 10 bases short, with 16 bases between. CDR3 region: CASTLQGPGKLFF. The CDR3 DNA reads TGTGCCAGCACTCTACAGGGACCGGGAAAACTGTTTTTT.

The CDR3 here is CASSPGPEEDTQYF. The CDR3 DNA reads TGTGCCAGCTCACCAGGCCCAGAGGAGGATACGCAGTATTTT. The rearrangement uses TRBV18 and TRBJ2-3; D unresolved. This CDR3 spans 14 amino acids. The germline gives CDR1 KGHSH, CDR2 LQKENI. Trimming pared 2 bases from V and 6 bases from J, leaving 12 bases between. The entire variable domain, with the rest obtained from reference TRBV18 and TRBJ2-3, is as follows: NAGVMQNPRHLVRRRGQEARLRCSPMKGHSHVYWYRQLPEEGLKFMVYLQKENIIDESGMPKERFSAEFPKEGPSILRIQQVVRGDSAAYFCASSPGPEEDTQYFGPGTRLTVL.

In DNA, the CDR3 is TGTGCCAGCAGCGGCCCCCCCAGGACTAGCGGGAGCACCGGATCCTACAATGAGCAGTTCTTC. Translating it yields CASSGPPRTSGSTGSYNEQFF. V gene TRBV9 combines with J gene TRBJ2-1; TRBD2 matches 13 bases. V gave up 3 bases and J gave up 1 base; unmatched junction bases: 16. This CDR3 is built from 21 residues. CDR1 SGDLS and CDR2 YYNGEE come from the germline V gene. Using reference TRBV9 and TRBJ2-1 for the parts outside the CDR3, the full variable domain is DSGVTQTPKHLITATGQRVTLRCSPRSGDLSVYWYQQSLDQGLQFLIQYYNGEERAKGNILERFSAQQFPDLHSELNLSSLELGDSALYFCASSGPPRTSGSTGSYNEQFFGPGTRLTVL.

A word on this clone: Other DNA sequences in the sample encode the same CDR3. This sequence joins TRBV18 and TRBJ2-3; D call uncertain. Trimming removed 2 bases from V and 6 bases from J, with 9 bases in between. The CDR3 spans 13 residues. Germline CDR1 reads KGHSH; CDR2 reads LQKENI. The CDR3 region has the DNA TGTGCCAGCTCACCAGGTGTCGGGGATACGCAGTATTTT. Protein product: CASSPGVGDTQYF.

V is TRBV2 and J is TRBJ1-2; D possibly corresponds to TRBD1 (6 bases). The V gene lost 4 bases and the J gene lost 0 bases, with 12 bases spanning the gap. This CDR3 has 15 residues. Germline CDR1 SNHLY, CDR2 FYNNEI. The CDR3 bases are TGTGCCAGCAGTGGATACAGGACAGCTAACTATGGCTACACCTTC. Its translation: CASSGYRTANYGYTF.

V is TRBV28 and J is TRBJ2-5; tentatively, D is TRBD1 (5 bases). TRBJ2-7 explains the end of the DNA better; the J call may be wrong. Germline V lookup: CDR1 MDHEN, CDR2 SYDVKM. The CDR3 contains 15 residues. The CDR3 bases are TGTGCCAGCAGTCCTCCCAGGGTCCCTTCCTACGAGCAGTACTTC. This sequence encodes CASSPPRVPSYEQYF.

V usage is TRBV30 and J usage is TRBJ2-5; D unclear. The J call may be mistaken, given a closer DNA end match to TRBJ2-7. The CDR3 length is 11 residues. Germline V gene sequence: CDR1 GTSNPN, CDR2 SVGIG (reference sequence). CDR3 sequence: CAWSVLGEQYF. In DNA form, the CDR3 reads TGTGCCTGGAGTGTTTTGGGCGAGCAGTACTTC.

CDR3 DNA sequence: TGTGCCAGCAGTGTCCGACTAGCGGGAGGGAAAAATGAGCAGTTCTTC. As protein: CASSVRLAGGKNEQFF. This chain uses TRBV6-4 with TRBJ2-1, with TRBD2 matching over 14 bases. V shed 4 bases and J 7 bases; nucleotides not matched to a gene: 6. The CDR3 covers 16 residues. CDR1 is MRHNA and CDR2 is SNTAGT in the germline V gene.

J is TRBJ2-3 and V is TRBV5-4; 12 bases agree with TRBD2. Germline lookup yields CDR1 SGHNT and CDR2 YYREEE (reference sequence). Unmatched junction bases numbered 8, after V lost 5 bases and J lost 4 bases. The CDR3 is made up of 16 amino acids. The CDR3 spells CASRQILAGGADTQYF. CDR3 DNA: TGTGCCAGCAGACAAATACTAGCGGGAGGCGCAGATACGCAGTATTTT. The whole variable domain, filled in from reference TRBV5-4 and TRBJ2-3, reads ETGVTQSPTHLIKTRGQQVTLRCSSQSGHNTVSWYQQALGQGPQFIFQYYREEENGRGNFPPRFSGLQFPNYSSELNVNALELDDSALYLCASRQILAGGADTQYFGPGTRLTVL.

The gene calls are TRBV1 and TRBJ1-3; TRBD1, the table's D call, was not compared with the DNA. TRBV1 is tagged as a pseudogene. The length of the CDR3 is 16 residues. The CDR3 is CTSSQRDRGSGNTIYF. CDR3 bases: TGCACCAGCAGCCAACGCGACAGGGGTTCTGGAAACACCATATATTTT.

The rearrangement uses TRBV28 and TRBJ1-2; D unclear. CDR3 length equals 13 residues. The ends were cut back, 2 bases at V and 3 bases at J, with 7 bases in the middle. The germline V gene encodes CDR1 MDHEN and CDR2 SYDVKM. The CDR3, as DNA: TGTGCCAGCAGTTTAGGGTCCTACTATGGCTACACCTTC. It encodes CASSLGSYYGYTF.

The genes are TRBV5-1 and TRBJ1-1, with 10 nucleotides matching TRBD1. Losses at the gene ends were 2 bases for V and 1 base for J; bases not matched to a gene: 11. This CDR3 comprises 18 residues. CDR1 SGHRS and CDR2 YFSETQ come from the germline V gene. The CDR3 DNA reads TGCGCCAGCAGCTTTGTAACGGGGACAGGGGAATCGAACACTGAAGCTTTCTTT. This sequence encodes CASSFVTGTGESNTEAFF.